This T cell receptor (beta chain) was profiled in a study of PD-1 blockade in classical Hodgkin lymphoma. Using immunoSEQ multiplex PCR, the repertoire was profiled, and TCRdb retains in-frame clones only, with some absent. The table lists 20,000 to 25,000 clones, under 70% of them singletons. Trimming left V 4 bases short and J 10 bases short, with 29 bases between. Germline CDR1 SGHRS, CDR2 YFSETQ. CDR3 length: 18 residues. Each patient relapsed following autologous stem cell transplantation, and prior brentuximab vedotin exposure differed. This clone was observed a single time. The specimen was peripheral blood mononuclear cells (PBMCs), collected at baseline. The sequence came from a human donor with classical Hodgkin lymphoma. The chain combines TRBV5-1 with TRBJ1-4, with D tentatively TRBD1 (6 bases). CDR3 in DNA: TGCGCCAGCAGCCCTGAGGGGGGACCAGGGGACCGAATAGTAAAACTGTTTTTT. Translation gives CASSPEGGPGDRIVKLFF.